This TCR beta chain originates from a study of CD8+ T cells in alopecia areata. RNA, once extracted, was reverse transcribed into cDNA for use as the sequencing template. Some clones are missing from TCRdb's copy, which holds only in-frame ones; the method was immunoSEQ multiplex PCR. This table holds around 160,000 clones, approximately 50% found once. V shed 5 bases, J shed 0 bases, and the junction held 6 bases outside the gene matches. Per the germline V gene, CDR1 is SGHVS and CDR2 is FQNEAQ. The CDR3 consists of 16 residues. The receptor was isolated from a human donor with alopecia areata. Sequencing was carried out using CD4+ T cells sorted from blood. The rearrangement uses TRBV7-8 and TRBJ2-7; TRBD2 aligns across 11 bases. CDR3 in DNA: TGTGCCAGCAGCACTCGGACTAGCGGGTCCTCCTACGAGCAGTACTTC. It translates to CASSTRTSGSSYEQYF. The whole variable domain, remainder taken from reference TRBV7-8 and TRBJ2-7, is GAGVSQSPRYKVAKRGQDVALRCDPISGHVSLFWYQQALGQGPEFLTYFQNEAQLDKSGLPSDRFFAERPEGSVSTLKIQRTQQEDSAVYLCASSTRTSGSSYEQYFGPGTRLTVT.